Presented here are 27 T cell receptor beta chains from one specimen sequenced in a study of shared clonotypes between healthy human individuals. Generated by immunoSEQ multiplex PCR, the TCRdb table keeps only in-frame clones and is missing some. The table shows about 1 million clones, with about three quarters occurring only once. The sequencing input was memory CD4+ T cells sorted from blood. The subset was: CD45RA-negative fraction. The receptors derive from a man aged 18 to 29 in good health.

The chain is built from TRBV15 and TRBJ2-1; a possible D gene is TRBD1 (6 bases). The CDR3 consists of 15 residues. V gave up 2 bases and J gave up 2 bases, with 10 bases separating them. CDR1 is LNHNV, CDR2 YYDKDF, per germline (reference sequence). CDR3 residues: CATSRIRDTYNEQFF. The CDR3 nucleotides read TGTGCCACCAGCAGAATACGGGACACCTACAATGAGCAGTTCTTC.

This chain joins TRBV28 and TRBJ1-1, with a weak D call TRBD1 (5 bases). CDR3 size: 15 residues. Per germline, CDR1 MDHEN and CDR2 SYDVKM. Trimming removed 3 bases from V and 3 bases from J, with 14 bases in between. The CDR3 nucleotides are TGTGCCAGCAGTTTTGGGGCAGGAGAATACACTGAAGCTTTCTTT. It yields the protein CASSFGAGEYTEAFF.

This chain links TRBV6-6 with TRBJ1-2; perhaps TRBD1 as D (5 bases). This CDR3 is built from 14 residues. The germline gives CDR1 MNHNY, CDR2 SVGAGI (reference sequence). Trimming removed 5 bases from V and 5 bases from J, with 15 bases in between. CDR3 coding DNA: TGTGCCAGCAGTCAATCCGGGGCTCCGTATGGCTACACCTTC. It yields the protein CASSQSGAPYGYTF.

This clone came up many times. The gene calls are TRBV6-6 and TRBJ2-4; TRBD1 agrees at 8 bases. Germline V gene lookup returns CDR1 MNHNY and CDR2 SVGAGI (reference sequence). Losses at the gene ends were 6 bases for V and 4 bases for J; bases not matched to a gene: 8. CDR3 size: 15 residues. CDR3 nucleotides: TGTGCCAGCAGCCGCGGACAGGGAAATAAAAACATTCAGTACTTC. Translating gives CASSRGQGNKNIQYF.

This clone has only one observation. The V gene is TRBV27, the J gene TRBJ2-3; 12 positions agree with TRBD2. V gave up 6 bases and J gave up 1 base; unmatched junction bases: 11. The germline CDR1 and CDR2 sequences are MNHEY and SMNVEV (reference sequence). The CDR3 extends over 18 amino acids. DNA of the CDR3: TGTGCCAGCAGGTCGCTCATCCTAGCGGGGGGGGGCACAGATACGCAGTATTTT. Translation gives CASRSLILAGGGTDTQYF.

CDR3 sequence (DNA): TGTGCCAGCAGCCGGACTAGCGGGAATGGAGAGACCCAGTACTTC. Translated: CASSRTSGNGETQYF. The V gene is TRBV7-2, the J gene TRBJ2-5, with TRBD2 identical over 12 bases. Germline assignment: CDR1 SGHTA and CDR2 FQGNSA. This CDR3 contains 15 residues. Unmatched junction bases numbered 5, after V lost 5 bases and J lost 4 bases.

This clone was detected once. The rearrangement joins TRBV9 to TRBJ2-5; 8 bases map to TRBD2. V shed 0 bases and J 4 bases; nucleotides not matched to a gene: 8. The CDR3 has 16 amino acids. The germline V gene encodes CDR1 SGDLS and CDR2 YYNGEE. The CDR3 here is CASSVAWRGVGETQYF. The CDR3 region has the DNA TGTGCCAGCAGCGTAGCTTGGCGGGGGGTAGGAGAGACCCAGTACTTC.

The CDR3 DNA follows: TGTGCCAGCAGTGAAGCCAGGACAGGTACTTACGAGCAGTACTTC. Amino acid sequence: CASSEARTGTYEQYF. The chain recombines TRBV2 with TRBJ2-7; 7 bases fit TRBD1. This CDR3 is built from 15 residues. Germline V gene lookup returns CDR1 SNHLY and CDR2 FYNNEI. The trim removed 0 bases at V and 4 bases at J, leaving 6 bases unmatched.

V and J are TRBV21-1 and TRBJ1-2; TRBD1, as called in the table, went unchecked against the DNA. TRBV21-1 is a documented pseudogene. The CDR3 is made up of 13 amino acids. CDR3 sequence (DNA): TGTGCCAGCATGGCGCGGGCAGGGGGCGGCTACACCTTC. As protein: CASMARAGGGYTF.

Written as DNA, the CDR3 is TGTGCCAGCAGCTTGGGACAGCAGCCCCAGCATTTT. It translates to CASSLGQQPQHF. The V gene is TRBV28, the J gene TRBJ1-5; 7 positions agree with TRBD1. The CDR3 has 12 amino acids. The trim removed 6 bases at V and 7 bases at J, leaving 3 bases unmatched. Germline assignment: CDR1 MDHEN and CDR2 SYDVKM.

V and J are TRBV11-3 and TRBJ2-2; TRBD2 aligns across 8 bases. Germline CDR1 is SGHNT and CDR2 is YENEEA. With 4 bases clipped from V and 5 bases from J, the junction kept 3 bases outside the gene matches. The CDR3 totals 14 residues. The CDR3 DNA follows: TGTGCCAGCAGCTCGGGAGGGGGGACCGGGGAGCTGTTTTTT. This codes for CASSSGGGTGELFF.

The V call is TRBV11-3, the J call TRBJ1-1; D uncertain. CDR1 SGHNT and CDR2 YENEEA come from the germline V gene. The CDR3 consists of 15 residues. Trimming stripped 1 base from V and 3 bases from J, with 12 bases between. CDR3 in amino acids: CASSLGGAADTEAFF. The CDR3 bases are TGTGCCAGCAGCTTAGGAGGAGCGGCGGACACTGAAGCTTTCTTT.

This clone was seen only once. J is TRBJ2-5 and V is TRBV5-1; possible D gene TRBD2, 5 bases. Germline V gene lookup returns CDR1 SGHRS and CDR2 YFSETQ. The CDR3 covers 15 residues. Between the trimmed V and J ends, which lost 4 bases and 4 bases, there was a span of 17 bases. Written as DNA, the CDR3 is TGCGCCAGCAGCCGATCGGGTTACGAGGGAGAGACCCAGTACTTC. Translated, it gives CASSRSGYEGETQYF.

As for this clone: The same CDR3 arises from other DNA sequences in this sample as well. V and J are TRBV30 and TRBJ1-5; the D gene is possibly TRBD1 (6 bases). V lost 3 bases and J lost 3, with 12 bases in between. The germline gives CDR1 GTSNPN, CDR2 SVGIG (reference sequence). This CDR3 comprises 14 residues. Here the CDR3 DNA reads TGTGCCTGGAGCGGTGGACAGTCCAATCAGCCCCAGCATTTT. Protein: CAWSGGQSNQPQHF.

The genes are TRBV5-4 and TRBJ2-3; D perhaps matches TRBD2 (7 bases). CDR1 is SGHNT and CDR2 is YYREEE in the germline V gene (reference sequence). The CDR3 runs 15 residues. Trimming shortened V by 4 bases and J by 4 bases, and 16 bases separated the two germline ends. CDR3 coding DNA: TGTGCCAGCAGCATTCCTGGGAGGGGGGCAGATACGCAGTATTTT. Translated, it gives CASSIPGRGADTQYF.

This chain links TRBV28 with TRBJ1-5, with a possible D match to TRBD1 (5 bases). CDR3 length: 13 residues. The V gene lost 3 bases and the J gene lost 5 bases, with 8 bases spanning the gap. The V gene's germline CDR1 is MDHEN and CDR2 SYDVKM. The DNA for the CDR3 is TGTGCCAGCAGTTTCCTGGGGGATCAGCCCCAGCATTTT. It is translated as CASSFLGDQPQHF.

The chain employs TRBV7-8 and TRBJ2-3; the D gene is possibly TRBD1 (5 bases). V was shortened by 2 bases and J by 2 bases, with 17 bases between the two germline ends. CDR1 and CDR2 from the germline V gene are SGHVS and FQNEAQ. This CDR3 spans 17 amino acids. The CDR3 spells CASSLMVGRAVTDTQYF. For the CDR3, the DNA is TGTGCCAGCAGCTTAATGGTAGGCAGGGCGGTCACAGATACGCAGTATTTT.

This rearrangement joins TRBV19 to TRBJ1-1; 9 bases are shared with TRBD1. The ends lost 5 bases at V and 11 bases at J; junction bases unmatched: 12. Germline CDR1 is LNHDA and CDR2 is SQIVND (reference sequence). The CDR3 is made up of 14 amino acids. For the CDR3, the DNA is TGTGCCAGTAGTGGGGCCGGGACAGGGATGACGGCTTTCTTT. Amino acid sequence: CASSGAGTGMTAFF.

The chain carries TRBV10-3 and TRBJ1-2; perhaps TRBD1 as D (6 bases). Trimming shortened V by 5 bases and J by 8 bases, and 15 bases separated the two germline ends. Germline lookup yields CDR1 ENHRY and CDR2 SYGVKD. The CDR3 runs 13 residues. CDR3 coding DNA: TGTGCCATCAGTTCCGGACGGACAGAAGGCTACACCTTC. This encodes CAISSGRTEGYTF.

V and J are TRBV28 and TRBJ1-2; 8 bases are a match to TRBD1. Germline CDR1 and CDR2: MDHEN and SYDVKM. V dropped 6 bases and J dropped 4; count of bases not matched to a gene: 10. CDR3 length equals 15 residues. The DNA for the CDR3 is TGTGCCAGCAGCCGTCCCGGGACAGGAAGCTATGGCTACACCTTC. This translates into CASSRPGTGSYGYTF.

The chain has TRBV18 and TRBJ2-7, with a tentative D call TRBD1 (5 bases). V was shortened by 2 bases and J by 1 base, with 12 bases between the two germline ends. The germline V gene has CDR1 KGHSH and CDR2 LQKENI. The CDR3 spans 15 residues. The CDR3: CASSPGFAGSYEQYF. The CDR3 coding sequence is TGTGCCAGCTCACCAGGGTTCGCAGGGTCCTACGAGCAGTACTTC.

This clone was seen only a few times. This chain joins TRBV6-1 and TRBJ2-5, with D perhaps assigned TRBD1 or TRBD2 (5 bases each). The CDR3 has 15 residues. Germline V gives CDR1 MNHNS, CDR2 SASEGT. Trimming removed 3 bases at V and 4 bases at J, with 15 bases between. CDR3 in DNA: TGTGCCAGCAGTGACGGGACCATAAAAGGAGAGACCCAGTACTTC. Protein sequence: CASSDGTIKGETQYF.

The J gene is TRBJ2-2, the V gene TRBV11-3; 7 bases are a match to TRBD1. CDR1 is SGHNT and CDR2 is YENEEA in the germline V gene. The CDR3 is 15 amino acids. J lost 2 bases, V lost 5 bases, and 5 bases had no gene match. CDR3 sequence reads: CASSTDRANTGELFF. DNA for the CDR3: TGTGCCAGCAGCACAGACAGGGCCAACACCGGGGAGCTGTTTTTT.

This rearrangement joins TRBV9 to TRBJ1-2, with 11 nucleotides matching TRBD1. This CDR3 is 15 amino acids long. Germline V gene lookup returns CDR1 SGDLS and CDR2 YYNGEE. The junction had 4 bases not matched to a gene; V was cut back by 3 bases and J by 3 bases. CDR3 in DNA: TGTGCCAGCAGCGCGGACAGGGGGCTACACTATGGCTACACCTTC. Translation gives CASSADRGLHYGYTF.

This rearrangement joins TRBV19 to TRBJ2-7; no definite D call. This CDR3 is built from 14 residues. V lost 5 bases and J lost 1, with 12 bases in between. Germline CDR1 reads LNHDA; CDR2 reads SQIVND (reference sequence). As DNA, the CDR3 is TGTGCCAGTAGTCCCTTTACCGGTTCCTACGAGCAGTACTTC. It codes for CASSPFTGSYEQYF.

A remark on this clone: The identical CDR3 is also encoded by other nucleotide sequences in the sample. The rearrangement links TRBV5-6 to TRBJ2-2, with 10 bases lining up with TRBD2. The V gene's germline CDR1 is SGHDT and CDR2 YYEEEE. Unmatched junction bases numbered 2, after V lost 0 bases and J lost 3 bases. CDR3 length: 16 amino acids. The chain's CDR3 is CASSLVLAGDTGELFF. For the CDR3, the DNA is TGTGCCAGCAGCTTGGTCCTAGCGGGAGACACCGGGGAGCTGTTTTTT.

This sequence joins TRBV23-1 and TRBJ1-6; 7 bases fit TRBD1. TRBV23-1 is an ORF; its function is uncertain. V dropped 6 bases and J dropped 4; count of bases not matched to a gene: 15. The CDR3 covers 18 residues. The CDR3 protein is CASSPTGQSYPYNSPLHF. The CDR3 DNA reads TGCGCCAGCAGCCCTACGGGACAGTCCTATCCGTATAATTCACCCCTCCACTTT.